This entry lists 2 T cell receptor beta chains sequenced from one sample in a study of cytomegalovirus exposure and HLA in healthy donors. PCR involved 60 Vbeta and 13 Jbeta primers. The method was immunoSEQ multiplex PCR; TCRdb's version includes in-frame clones alone and lacks a portion of them. Here the sample spans around 89,000 clones, around three quarters being singletons. Sequencing was performed on PBMCs. The receptor source for this set is a man aged 40-55 years in good health and CMV-seronegative.

J is TRBJ2-2 and V is TRBV7-8, with TRBD1 matching 8 bases. The germline CDR1 and CDR2 sequences are SGHVS and FQNEAQ. V gave up 5 bases and J gave up 0 bases; unmatched junction bases: 2. The CDR3 extends over 15 amino acids. DNA for the CDR3: TGTGCCAGCAGCACGGACAGGGCGAACACCGGGGAGCTGTTTTTT. Its protein product is CASSTDRANTGELFF. Based on the CDR3 plus reference TRBV7-8 and TRBJ2-2, the full variable domain is GAGVSQSPRYKVAKRGQDVALRCDPISGHVSLFWYQQALGQGPEFLTYFQNEAQLDKSGLPSDRFFAERPEGSVSTLKIQRTQQEDSAVYLCASSTDRANTGELFFGEGSRLTVL.

V is TRBV18 and J is TRBJ1-5, with D uncertain. Germline V gives CDR1 KGHSH, CDR2 LQKENI. Between the trimmed V and J ends, which lost 1 base and 0 bases, there was a span of 7 bases. The CDR3 is made up of 15 amino acids. DNA of the CDR3: TGTGCCAGCTCACCACAACGCGGTAGCAATCAGCCCCAGCATTTT. This sequence encodes CASSPQRGSNQPQHF.